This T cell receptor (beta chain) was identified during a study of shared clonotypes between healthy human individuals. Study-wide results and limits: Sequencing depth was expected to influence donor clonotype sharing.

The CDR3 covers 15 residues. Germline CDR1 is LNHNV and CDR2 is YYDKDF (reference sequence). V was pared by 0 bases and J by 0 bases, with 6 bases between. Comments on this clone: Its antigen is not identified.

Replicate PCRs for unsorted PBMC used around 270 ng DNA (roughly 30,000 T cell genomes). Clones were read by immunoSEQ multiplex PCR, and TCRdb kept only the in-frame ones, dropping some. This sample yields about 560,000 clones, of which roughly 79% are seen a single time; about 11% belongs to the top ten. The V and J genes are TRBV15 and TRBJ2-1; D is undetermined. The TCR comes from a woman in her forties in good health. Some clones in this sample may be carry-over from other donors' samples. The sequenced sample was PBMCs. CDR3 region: CATSRDPHSYNEQFF. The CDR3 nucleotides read TGTGCCACCAGCAGAGATCCCCACTCCTACAATGAGCAGTTCTTC.